This T cell receptor beta chain appears in the sequencing data of a study of T cell changes during pregnancy in multiple sclerosis (dated by TCRdb to between 2018 and 2021). About the investigation overall: The study examined how the T cell repertoire changed over the course of pregnancy in women with multiple sclerosis.

In regard to this clone: What antigen it recognizes has not been identified. Base qualities are not recorded, but no much larger clone differs from it by a single base.

V drops 2 bases and J drops 4 bases, leaving 12 bases in between. CDR1 and CDR2, looked up from the germline V gene, are LGHNA and YSLEER. The CDR3 measures 16 amino acids from cysteine to phenylalanine. The only DNA kept is the CDR3, 48 bases in frame from the first base. The library was generated by the immunoSEQ multiplex PCR assay. The clones in this table, taken by TCRdb from immuneACCESS, are in-frame only. Not every clone is retained; where verified, under half of the shortfall comes from an unresolved V gene, and the cause of the rest is unknown. Counted in this sample were about 100,000 clones; approximately 92% of them appeared once. The ten largest clonotypes hold less than 2% of the sample.

The sequence was collected from a female donor with multiple sclerosis, enrolled in a pregnancy study. Sequenced material: peripheral blood, taken after pregnancy. This receptor chain uses TRBV4-3 and TRBJ2-6; TRBD1 could be the D gene, as 5 bases match. The nucleotides read TGCGCCAGCAGCCAATACTCAGGGAACGGGGCCAACGTCCTGACTTTC. Its protein is CASSQYSGNGANVLTF.